The 24 T cell receptor beta chains in this list originate from one sample, sequenced in a study of tumor and adjacent non-tumor tissue in lung cancer. The template was RNA from unsorted bulk tissue. Distant lung tissue was collected more than 3 cm away from the tumor edge. Three rounds of nested PCR, following a modified ARM-PCR protocol, produced the TCRbeta library. TCRdb processed the multiplex PCR reads anew with MiXCR; each CDR3 protein has one entry. Of about 77,000 distinct CDR3 sequences detected, over 65% appear once; the ten largest clones hold 30% to 50%. Sequenced material: distant non-tumor lung tissue. The origin of the receptors is a man between 65 and 85 years old with non-small cell lung cancer.

The table lists this clonotype with a few counts. This may arise from a read error, as a much more abundant clone is one base away. This sequence joins TRBV30 and TRBJ1-1, with D unclear. Between the trimmed V and J ends, which lost 5 bases and 1 base, there was a span of 11 bases. Germline CDR1 GTSNPN, CDR2 SVGIG (reference sequence). CDR3 length equals 13 residues. CDR3 amino acids: CAWVRTGNTEAFF. DNA of the CDR3: TGTGCCTGGGTCAGGACGGGGAACACTGAAGCTTTCTTT.

This sequence joins TRBV4-1 and TRBJ2-3; D unresolved. Germline values: CDR1 MGHRA, CDR2 YSYEKL. The CDR3 extends over 15 amino acids. V was shortened by 3 bases and J by 11 bases, with 21 bases between the two germline ends. CDR3 residues: CASSQPSLGTYMQYF. CDR3 sequence (DNA): TGCGCCAGCAGCCAGCCATCGTTAGGCACATATATGCAGTATTTT.

This clonotype has a count of ten or more. J is TRBJ2-7 and V is TRBV4-2; maybe TRBD1 (6 bases). V was shortened by 0 bases and J by 5 bases, with 11 bases between the two germline ends. Germline V gene data show CDR1 as LGHNA and CDR2 as YNFKEQ. The CDR3 is 14 amino acids. This CDR3 is CASSQDTGIDEQYF. The CDR3 DNA follows: TGTGCCAGCAGCCAAGATACAGGGATCGACGAGCAGTACTTC.

This clonotype has only a few counts. A clone one base away is much larger, so this may be a read error. The chain links TRBV20-1 to TRBJ2-7; tentative D call: TRBD2 (5 bases). The CDR3 is made up of 13 amino acids. Looked up from germline, CDR1 is DFQATT and CDR2 is SNEGSKA (reference sequence). In DNA form, the CDR3 reads TGCAGTACTAGAGAACCCCATTCCTACGAGCAGTACTTC. It codes for CSTREPHSYEQYF.

As concerns this clonotype: The conserved phenylalanine or tryptophan normally closing the CDR3 is absent here, so this likely arose from a read error. In DNA form, the CDR3 reads TGTACCAGCAGCCCAAGGGTGCTGAACACTGAAGCTTTCATT. Its translation: CTSSPRVLNTEAFI. The chain combines TRBV11-3 with TRBJ1-1; D remains ambiguous. There are 14 residues in the CDR3. The germline V gene has CDR1 SGHNT and CDR2 YENEEA.

As to this clonotype: At one of its ends the junction is not consistent with the germline gene, which may arise from a read error. The V gene is TRBV30, the J gene TRBJ2-7; possibly TRBD2 for D (5 bases). The germline gives CDR1 GTSNPN, CDR2 SVGIG (reference sequence). The CDR3 length is 14 residues. The CDR3, as DNA: TGTGCCGGGAGTATCAGCAGCTATCGGTACGAGCAGTACTTC. Its translation is CAGSISSYRYEQYF. Using reference TRBV30 and TRBJ2-7 for the parts outside the CDR3, the full variable domain is SQTIHQWPATLVQPVGSPLSLECTVEGTSNPNLYWYRQAAGRGLQLLFYSVGIGQISSEVPQNLSASRPQDRQFILSSKKLLLSDSGFYLCAGSISSYRYEQYFGPGTRLTVT.

Worth noting for this clonotype: A read error is possible here, since a much larger clone lies one base away. The chain uses TRBV29-1 and TRBJ2-5; TRBD1 matches at 8 bases. V lost 5 bases and J lost 5; bases outside the gene matches: 13. CDR3 size: 15 residues. Germline V gene sequence: CDR1 SQVTM, CDR2 ANQGSEA. As DNA, the CDR3 is TGCAGCGTTCGCCTGGACAGGGTTGGTGGGGAGACCCAGTACTTC. Protein sequence: CSVRLDRVGGETQYF.

Remarks on this clonotype: An end of the junction does not agree with germline; a read error may underlie this. The chain recombines TRBV4-1 with TRBJ1-5, with D unresolved. CDR3 length: 15 amino acids. From germline, CDR1 is MGHRA and CDR2 YSYEKL. The CDR3 nucleotides are TGCGTCAGCAGCCAAGGACCCCGTGGCAATCAGCCCCTGCATTTT. Its protein product is CVSSQGPRGNQPLHF.

This clonotype was seen a single time. The chain combines TRBV2 with TRBJ1-4; D gene unclear. Trimming removed 3 bases from V and 8 bases from J, with 22 bases in between. Germline CDR1 is SNHLY and CDR2 is FYNNEI. The CDR3 contains 17 residues. The CDR3 loop reads CASSDPGLGRIREKLFF. The CDR3 DNA reads TGTGCCAGCAGTGATCCTGGGTTGGGGAGGATTCGAGAAAAACTGTTTTTT.

Comment on this clonotype: This may be a read error: a much more frequent sequence differs by one nucleotide. This rearrangement joins TRBV30 to TRBJ2-1, with D maybe TRBD2 (6 bases). The CDR3 has 12 amino acids. Looked up from germline, CDR1 is GTSNPN and CDR2 is SVGIG (reference sequence). Trimming cost V 2 bases and J 11 bases, with 13 bases left between them. This CDR3 reads CAWSLRGNKQFF. In DNA form, the CDR3 reads TGTGCCTGGAGTCTCCGCGGGAATAAGCAGTTCTTC.

By share, this clonotype counts as medium-sized (0.01 to 0.1%). V gene TRBV6-2 or TRBV6-3 combines with J gene TRBJ2-5, with 9 bases lining up with TRBD1. After removal of 6 bases from V and 5 bases from J, the junction contained 13 bases not matched to a gene. The germline V gene encodes CDR1 MNHEY and CDR2 SVGEGT. The CDR3 sequence is 16 residues long. CDR3 loop: CASSPRGQGIRETQYF. CDR3 coding DNA: TGTGCCAGCAGCCCCCGTGGACAGGGGATTCGGGAGACCCAGTACTTC.

As for this clonotype: This sequence may be a read error, since a much larger clone differs from it by one base. The rearrangement joins TRBV25-1 to TRBJ2-1, with TRBD2 identical over 10 bases. The germline gives CDR1 MGHDK, CDR2 SYGVNS. This CDR3 has 14 residues. DNA of the CDR3: TGTGCCAGCAGTGAGGCTAGCGGGAGAAATGAGCACTTCTTC. The encoded protein is CASSEASGRNEHFF.

A word on this clonotype: It is likely a read error, because the conserved phenylalanine at the end of the CDR3 is missing. This rearrangement joins TRBV6-2 or TRBV6-3 to TRBJ2-7, with 7 bases that match TRBD2. The CDR3 contains 15 residues. The germline gives CDR1 MNHEY, CDR2 SVGEGT. CDR3 coding DNA: TGTGTCAGCAGTTACCTTGGCGGGAGTAAGTACGAGCAGTACTAC. Residues: CVSSYLGGSKYEQYY.

About this clonotype: At one end the junction does not follow the germline gene, possibly because of a read error. The chain is built from TRBV10-2 and TRBJ2-3; the D gene is possibly TRBD1 (6 bases). Germline V gives CDR1 WSHSY, CDR2 SAAADI. The CDR3 spans 15 residues. The CDR3 here is CANSDPGHDTDTQYF. For the CDR3, the DNA is TGCGCCAACAGTGATCCGGGACACGACACAGATACGCAGTATTTT.

This clonotype has at least ten counts. The junction departs from the called germline gene at one end, perhaps through a read error. The rearrangement uses TRBV7-7 and TRBJ2-5, with D unresolved. The CDR3 is made up of 15 amino acids. Germline values: CDR1 SSHAT, CDR2 FNYEAQ (reference sequence). The DNA of the CDR3 is TGTGCTAGCAGCTTAGCTCAAGGGTACCAAGAGACCCAGTACTTC. Protein: CASSLAQGYQETQYF.

This clonotype was observed a few times. A much larger clone lies one base from this, so it may be a read error. The chain combines TRBV12-3 or TRBV12-4 with TRBJ1-4; no clear D gene. The V end was cut by 5 bases, the J end by 16 bases, with 14 bases between. The CDR3 sequence is 11 residues long. Written as DNA, the CDR3 is TGTGCCAGCAGTCGACCCTTTTTGGGGTTTTTT. Amino acid sequence: CASSRPFLGFF.

The V call is TRBV12-3 or TRBV12-4, the J call TRBJ2-2, with 9 bases matching TRBD2. The CDR3 length is 15 residues. V shed 4 bases and J 12 bases; nucleotides not matched to a gene: 12. The CDR3 here is CASSSSGANTWKLFF. The DNA of the CDR3 is TGTGCCAGCAGTTCTAGCGGGGCGAACACCTGGAAGCTGTTTTTT.

This clonotype was recorded a few times. The conserved closing phenylalanine or tryptophan is absent in this CDR3, likely reflecting a read error. The genes are TRBV29-1 and TRBJ2-3; 8 bases map to TRBD1. The CDR3 is made up of 13 amino acids. The germline V gene has CDR1 SQVTM and CDR2 ANQGSEA. CDR3 in DNA: TGCATCGTTCCCCGTCAGGGGGCGGATACGCAGTATCAT. Protein: CIVPRQGADTQYH.

This clonotype was seen once. An end of the junction does not agree with germline; a read error may underlie this. The chain links TRBV10-2 to TRBJ2-2; D is uncertain. CDR1 and CDR2 (germline): WSHSY, SAAADI. CDR3 length: 13 amino acids. The CDR3 DNA follows: TGCACCAGCAGTTCCGTCAGGAATCGAGAGCTGTCTTTT. It encodes CTSSSVRNRELSF.

Regarding this clonotype: Germline and junction disagree at one end, which may indicate a read error. The V gene is TRBV11-3, the J gene TRBJ2-7; 8 positions match TRBD2. Germline CDR1 reads SGHNT; CDR2 reads YENEEA. The CDR3 totals 18 residues. This CDR3 reads CASSLAGTWGSMTYEQYF. CDR3 DNA: TGCGCCAGCAGCTTAGCGGGGACATGGGGCTCTATGACCTACGAGCAGTACTTC.

The V gene is TRBV28, the J gene TRBJ1-6; D not certain. The V and J ends lost 5 bases and 7 bases respectively, with 30 bases between them. This CDR3 has 20 residues. CDR1 and CDR2 from the germline V gene are MDHEN and SYDVKM. The CDR3 DNA sequence: TGTGCCAGCAGTCCTACCTGGCAGTTTTATCATAACTTCAACAATTCACCCCTCCACTTT. Its translation: CASSPTWQFYHNFNNSPLHF.

For this clonotype: Here the CDR3 omits its conserved ending phenylalanine or tryptophan, so a read error is the likely source. The chain combines TRBV12-3 or TRBV12-4 with TRBJ2-3, with TRBD1 matching 9 bases. This CDR3 region has 14 residues. Here the CDR3 DNA reads TGTGCCAGCAGTTCCACAGGGGGCACGGATACGCAGTATTAT. Encoded protein: CASSSTGGTDTQYY.

This clonotype appeared many times. The chain employs TRBV7-8 and TRBJ1-2; 7 nucleotides match TRBD1. The J segment lost 8 bases and the V segment lost 3 bases, leaving 6 bases of the junction unmatched. The CDR3 is 13 amino acids. CDR1 SGHVS and CDR2 FQNEAQ come from the germline V gene. The CDR3 is CASSFTGVEGYTF. The CDR3 region has the DNA TGTGCCAGCAGCTTCACAGGGGTAGAGGGCTACACCTTC.

Points on this clonotype: This CDR3 fails to terminate in the conserved phenylalanine or tryptophan, so it likely reflects a read error. The DNA is left out, because the CDR3 cannot be placed on it with certainty; the CDR3 is given as TCRdb lists it. This rearrangement joins TRBV7-9 to TRBJ1-4; TRBD1, as called in the table, went unchecked against the DNA. The CDR3 region is 16 residues in length, termini included. Germline V gene sequence: CDR1 SEHNR, CDR2 FQNEAQ (reference sequence). The CDR3 sequence: CAAVGDRGQLMKNCFL.